This T cell receptor beta chain is from a study of shared clonotypes between healthy human individuals. About the research overall: Aged between 18 and 49, the donors were two women and three men. Whole-study results and caveats: Between a handful of donors, naive CD4 clonotypes were shared at a level of around 4.8%. Blood was the sole source, and tissue repertoires probably differ.

Clones were read by immunoSEQ multiplex PCR, and TCRdb kept only the in-frame ones, dropping some. The data contain a few million clones, about 92% of them singletons. The investigators split CD4+ cells into a CD45RA+ naive subset and a CD45RA-negative memory subset. Notes on this clone: Its target is not known.

Per the germline V gene, CDR1 is SGHVS and CDR2 is FNYEAQ. The V end was cut by 5 bases, the J end by 4 bases, with 11 bases between. The CDR3 length is 13 residues. J is TRBJ2-5 and V is TRBV7-6; no clear D gene. Source material: naive CD4+ T cells from PBMCs. The subset denotes: CD45RA+ positively selected. This sequence originates from a man aged 18 to 30 in good health. Some clones in this sample may be carry-over from other donors' samples. Written as DNA, the CDR3 is TGTGCCAGCAGCGCTAGGGTGGTAGAGACCCAGTACTTC. Translated: CASSARVVETQYF.